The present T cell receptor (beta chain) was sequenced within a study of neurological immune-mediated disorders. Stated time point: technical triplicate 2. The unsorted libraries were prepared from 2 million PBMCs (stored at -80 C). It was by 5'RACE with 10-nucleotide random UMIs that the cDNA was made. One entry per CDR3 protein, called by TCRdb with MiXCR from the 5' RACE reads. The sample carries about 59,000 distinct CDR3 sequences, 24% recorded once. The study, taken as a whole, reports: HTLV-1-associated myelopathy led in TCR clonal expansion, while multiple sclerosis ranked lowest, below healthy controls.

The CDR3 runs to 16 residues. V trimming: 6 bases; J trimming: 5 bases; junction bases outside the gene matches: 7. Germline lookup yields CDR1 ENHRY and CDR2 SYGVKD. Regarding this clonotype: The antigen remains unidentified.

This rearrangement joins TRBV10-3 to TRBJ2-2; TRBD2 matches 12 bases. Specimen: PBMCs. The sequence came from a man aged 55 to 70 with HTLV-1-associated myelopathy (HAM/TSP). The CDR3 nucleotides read TGTGCCATCAGCCGACTAGCGGGAGAATTGACCGGGGAGCTGTTTTTT. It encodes CAISRLAGELTGELFF.